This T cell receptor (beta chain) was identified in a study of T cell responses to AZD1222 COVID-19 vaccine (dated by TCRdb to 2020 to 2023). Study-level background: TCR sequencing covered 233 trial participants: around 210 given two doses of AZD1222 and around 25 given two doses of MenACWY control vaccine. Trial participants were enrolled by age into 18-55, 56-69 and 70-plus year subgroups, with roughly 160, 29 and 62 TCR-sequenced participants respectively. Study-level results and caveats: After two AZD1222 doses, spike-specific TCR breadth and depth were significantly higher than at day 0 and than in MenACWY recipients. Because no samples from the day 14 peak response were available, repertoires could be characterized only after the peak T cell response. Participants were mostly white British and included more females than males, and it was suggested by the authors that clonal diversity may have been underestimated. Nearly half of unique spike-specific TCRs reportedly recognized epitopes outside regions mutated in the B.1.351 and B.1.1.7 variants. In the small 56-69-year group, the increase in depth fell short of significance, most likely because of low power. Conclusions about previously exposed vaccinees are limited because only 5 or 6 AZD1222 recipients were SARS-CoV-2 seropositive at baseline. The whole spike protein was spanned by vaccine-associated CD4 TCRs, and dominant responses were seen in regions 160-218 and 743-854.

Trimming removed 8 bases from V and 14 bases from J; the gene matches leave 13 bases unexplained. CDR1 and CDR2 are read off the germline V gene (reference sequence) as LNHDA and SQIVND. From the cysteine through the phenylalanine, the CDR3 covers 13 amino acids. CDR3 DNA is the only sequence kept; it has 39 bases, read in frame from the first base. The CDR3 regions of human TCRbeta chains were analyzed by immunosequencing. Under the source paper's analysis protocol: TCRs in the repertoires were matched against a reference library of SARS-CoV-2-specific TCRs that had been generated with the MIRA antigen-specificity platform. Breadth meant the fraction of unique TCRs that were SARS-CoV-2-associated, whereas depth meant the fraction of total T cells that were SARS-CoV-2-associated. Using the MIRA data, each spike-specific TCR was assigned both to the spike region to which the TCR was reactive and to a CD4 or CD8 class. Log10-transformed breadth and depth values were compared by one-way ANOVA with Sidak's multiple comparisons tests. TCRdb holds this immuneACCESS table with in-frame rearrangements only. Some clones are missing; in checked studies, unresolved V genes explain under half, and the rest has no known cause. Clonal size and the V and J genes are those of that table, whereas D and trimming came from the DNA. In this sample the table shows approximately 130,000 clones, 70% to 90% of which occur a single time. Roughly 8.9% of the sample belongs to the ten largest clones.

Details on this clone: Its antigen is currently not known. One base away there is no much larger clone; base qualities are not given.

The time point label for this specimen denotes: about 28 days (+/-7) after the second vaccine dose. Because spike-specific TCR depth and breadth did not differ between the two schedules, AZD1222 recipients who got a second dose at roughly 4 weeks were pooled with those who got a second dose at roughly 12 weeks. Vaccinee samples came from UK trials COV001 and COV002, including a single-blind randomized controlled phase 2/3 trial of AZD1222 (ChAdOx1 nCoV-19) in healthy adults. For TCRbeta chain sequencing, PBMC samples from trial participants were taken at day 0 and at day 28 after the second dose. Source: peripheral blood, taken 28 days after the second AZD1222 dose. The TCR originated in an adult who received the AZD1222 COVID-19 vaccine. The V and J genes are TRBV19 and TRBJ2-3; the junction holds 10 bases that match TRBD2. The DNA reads TGTGCCAGTGGGAACGAGCGGGGGGGCCCCCCGTATTTT. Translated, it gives CASGNERGGPPYF.